These T cell receptor beta chains were read from a single sample in a study of CD8 T cells in ankylosing spondylitis. TCRdb analysed the 5' RACE reads with MiXCR anew, one entry per CDR3 protein. The table has 250,000 to 350,000 distinct CDR3 sequences, around 20% seen once. The sequenced sample consisted of blood, either unsorted or a sorted T cell fraction (not recorded which). These receptors originate from a male donor with ankylosing spondylitis or in good health (not recorded which). CDR3s leave out the opening cysteine and the closing phenylalanine or tryptophan. Each record gives: clone size, V gene, J gene, CDR3 protein. Not every row has a clone size; where given, it reads once, few, many or a size class.

size: NA; V: TRBV27; J: TRBJ2-2; CDR3: ASSPRAVTGELF
size: NA; V: TRBV3-1; J: TRBJ2-6; CDR3: ASSQVPGSGANVLT
size: many; V: TRBV20-1; J: TRBJ2-4; CDR3: SAGQERDIQY
size: many; V: TRBV12-3/TRBV12-4; J: TRBJ1-5; CDR3: ASSLSGTTNQPQH
size: NA; V: TRBV7-6; J: TRBJ1-3; CDR3: ASSLGATGGSGNTIY
size: NA; V: TRBV28; J: TRBJ1-6; CDR3: ASTLTGAGGASSYNSPLH
size: few; V: TRBV6-1; J: TRBJ2-1; CDR3: ASSEAAGGRAYNEQF
size: many; V: TRBV28; J: TRBJ1-5; CDR3: ASSTNSNQPQH
size: NA; V: TRBV7-2; J: TRBJ1-1; CDR3: ASSPQGLRTEAF
size: few; V: TRBV4-1; J: TRBJ1-4; CDR3: ASSQVYGIEKLF
size: few; V: TRBV2; J: TRBJ2-1; CDR3: ASSRASGGAFNEQF
size: few; V: TRBV29-1; J: TRBJ1-1; CDR3: SVWGANTEAF
size: NA; V: TRBV20-1; J: TRBJ1-1; CDR3: SASIRYTEAF
size: few; V: TRBV10-2; J: TRBJ1-5; CDR3: AGPSRSTLQPQH
size: NA; V: TRBV4-1; J: TRBJ2-1; CDR3: ASSQQIAGGVEQF
size: once; V: TRBV10-3; J: TRBJ2-5; CDR3: AISEERGPTETQY
size: NA; V: TRBV12-3/TRBV12-4; J: TRBJ2-3; CDR3: ASSLRLQGARDTQY
size: few; V: TRBV12-3/TRBV12-4; J: TRBJ1-5; CDR3: ASSPTPGGNNQPQH
size: few; V: TRBV3-1; J: TRBJ2-5; CDR3: ASSQANLGTQY
size: NA; V: TRBV20-1; J: TRBJ1-5; CDR3: SARDSGYSNQPQH
size: many; V: TRBV28; J: TRBJ2-1; CDR3: ASSLYLAPPSHEQF
size: few; V: TRBV10-3; J: TRBJ2-3; CDR3: AISAGTSGTDTQY
size: few; V: TRBV6-1; J: TRBJ2-3; CDR3: ASSSSGASTDTQY
size: NA; V: TRBV3-1; J: TRBJ2-1; CDR3: VSSPQTFYNEQF
size: NA; V: TRBV29-1; J: TRBJ1-5; CDR3: SVGGSDQPQH
size: few; V: TRBV5-1; J: TRBJ2-2; CDR3: ASSLKDRAAGELF
size: NA; V: TRBV21-1; J: TRBJ2-1; CDR3: ASSKANRDRGPYNEQF